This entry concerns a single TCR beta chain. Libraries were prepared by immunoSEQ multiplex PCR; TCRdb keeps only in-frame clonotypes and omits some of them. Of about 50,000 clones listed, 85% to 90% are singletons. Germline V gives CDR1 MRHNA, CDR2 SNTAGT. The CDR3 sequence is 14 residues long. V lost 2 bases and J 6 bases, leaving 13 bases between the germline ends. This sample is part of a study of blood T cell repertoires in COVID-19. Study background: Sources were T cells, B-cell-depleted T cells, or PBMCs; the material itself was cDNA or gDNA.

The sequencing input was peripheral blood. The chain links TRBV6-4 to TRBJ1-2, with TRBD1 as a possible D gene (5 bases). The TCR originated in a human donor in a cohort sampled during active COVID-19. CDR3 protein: CASSDRFGADGYTF. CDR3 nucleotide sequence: TGTGCCAGCAGTGACCGCTTTGGGGCGGATGGCTACACCTTC.